The entry that follows covers one TCR beta chain sequence. The antigen is not known. The PCR made use of 60 Vbeta and 13 Jbeta primers. This table comes from immunoSEQ multiplex PCR, and its TCRdb copy is limited to in-frame clones, with some not included. Altogether fewer than 180,000 clones are present, roughly 83% being singletons, with the ten largest covering 3% to 4%. The record originates from a study of cytomegalovirus exposure and HLA in healthy donors. The junction had 19 bases not matched to a gene; V was cut back by 9 bases and J by 1 base. CDR3 size: 20 residues. Germline V lookup: CDR1 LNHDA, CDR2 SQIVND (reference sequence). General study points: The study recorded 150 to 200 TCR beta chains that were cytomegalovirus-associated.

This sequence joins TRBV19 and TRBJ2-1; 12 bases are shared with TRBD1. This clonotype originated in a human donor in good health. Material for sequencing was PBMCs. The CDR3 region has the DNA TGTGCCAGCAAAGACTCCGCCGGGACAGGGGGCTCCGGTTCCTACAATGAGCAGTTCTTC. Translating it yields CASKDSAGTGGSGSYNEQFF.